Given below is one TCR beta chain in context. Its antigen is unidentified. CDR3 length: 14 amino acids. Per germline, CDR1 SGHDT and CDR2 YYEEEE. The sample belongs to a study of T cells expressing NK-cell markers. Overall study context: TCR beta repertoires came from sorted CD3+CD56+NKG2C+, CD3+CD56+NKG2C- and CD3+CD56-NKG2C+ T cells.

General observations from the study: About six donors carried dominant NKG2C+ clonotypes that made up roughly 1.0-7.5% of their CD8+ T cells. Expanded clones of NKG2C+ T cells had an unclear HCMV specificity.

Generation of TCR beta cDNA was performed by 5'RACE template switching incorporating UMIs. TCRdb re-called the 5' RACE reads and catalogs CDR3 proteins one per entry, DNA excluded. Its clone listing holds about 170,000 distinct CDR3 sequences. The sequenced sample was blood T cells: a sorted CD56 or NKG2C T cell subset, CD4+ or CD8+ T cells, or bulk PBMC T cells (not recorded which). J is TRBJ2-7 and V is TRBV5-6. The sequence was obtained from a man aged 18 to 69 in good health. The CDR3 region is CASSLVRAMYEQYF.